This T cell receptor beta chain was captured in a study of OX40 agonist ivuxolimab in advanced cancers. Study-level information: As their treatment, patients were administered ivuxolimab, an agonistic anti-OX40 (CD134) antibody. Three partial responders included one hepatocellular carcinoma patient and two cutaneous melanoma patients.

Only in-frame clones appear in the TCRdb table, and some are missing; sequencing was by immunoSEQ multiplex PCR. The sample contains some 76,000 clones, more than 85% of which appear only once. The investigators sampled blood at baseline, at cycle 4 day 1, and at cycle 7 day 1. This clone has a single count. The receptor was derived from an adult with an advanced solid tumor such as melanoma, head and neck, liver or kidney cancer. This sample comprised CD4+ or CD8+ T cells sorted from blood, obtained in a trial of the OX40 agonist ivuxolimab.

For the CDR3, the DNA is TGCGCCAGCAGCTTTCCGGGACAGGGGGCCCACGAGCAGTACTTC. It translates to CASSFPGQGAHEQYF. The J gene is TRBJ2-7, the V gene TRBV5-1, with 12 bases fitting TRBD1. Germline assignment: CDR1 SGHRS and CDR2 YFSETQ. The CDR3 is made up of 15 amino acids. After removal of 2 bases from V and 5 bases from J, the junction contained 5 bases not matched to a gene.